This T cell receptor beta chain was retrieved from a study of OX40 agonist ivuxolimab in advanced cancers. Study-wide points: Nonresponders, in some cases, also had low normalized T-cell clonal expansion.

The CDR3 is 16 residues long. J gave up 5 bases and V 4 bases, and 12 bases lay outside the gene matches. CDR1 is SGDLS and CDR2 is YYNGEE in the germline V gene. Method: immunoSEQ multiplex PCR; TCRdb's copy keeps in-frame clones and lacks some. The sample records about 150,000 clones, approximately 90% being singletons. Details on this clone: The antigen is not known.

This TCR was sampled from an adult with an advanced solid tumor such as melanoma, head and neck, liver or kidney cancer. The rearrangement links TRBV9 to TRBJ2-7; 10 bases agree with TRBD1. The sample was CD4+ or CD8+ T cells sorted from blood, taken in a trial of the OX40 agonist ivuxolimab. The CDR3 bases are TGTGCCAGCAGCAGCACTTCCGCAGACAGGGGGCACGAGCAGTACTTC. This codes for CASSSTSADRGHEQYF. Full variable domain (rest looked up from reference TRBV9 and TRBJ2-7): DSGVTQTPKHLITATGQRVTLRCSPRSGDLSVYWYQQSLDQGLQFLIQYYNGEERAKGNILERFSAQQFPDLHSELNLSSLELGDSALYFCASSSTSADRGHEQYFGPGTRLTVT.